This T cell receptor beta chain was captured by sequencing in a study of OX40 agonist ivuxolimab in advanced cancers. Broadly, across the study: The costimulatory receptor OX40 (CD134) was targeted by ivuxolimab, a fully human IgG2 agonistic monoclonal antibody. Intravenous ivuxolimab was administered to patients every 2 weeks at six dose levels: 0.01, 0.1, 0.3, 1.5, 3 and 10 mg/kg. Among the roughly 52 dose-escalation patients, some 19 had hepatocellular carcinoma, roughly 15 melanoma, 9 renal cell carcinoma and 9 head and neck cancer. The dose-escalation cohort was 82.7% male with a mean age of about 58 years, ranging from roughly 23 to 79. Patients were allowed to have had prior anti-PD-1, anti-PD-L1 or anti-CTLA-4 therapy, and approximately 41% of the dose-escalation patients had previously received checkpoint inhibitors. Partial responses occurred in three dose-escalation patients: two with cutaneous melanoma and one with hepatocellular carcinoma. Peripheral TCRbeta sequencing aimed to test whether ivuxolimab altered TCR sequence diversity and caused clonal T-cell expansion. The paper covers the monotherapy dose-escalation part of the phase I ivuxolimab trial, which included N of about 51 patients.

Overall results and qualifications from the work: Antigen specificity was not determined for the clonally expanded peripheral T cells. In the 0.1-3.0 mg/kg groups, partial responders had among the lowest normalized peripheral clonal expansion, particularly in CD8+ T cells. Clonal expansion of both CD4+ and CD8+ blood T cells was observed from baseline to week 6 at doses 0.1 to 3.0 mg/kg. Low levels of normalized T-cell clonal expansion were also seen in some patients who did not respond. After ivuxolimab, expanded clones were on average more numerous among CD8+ T cells than among CD4+ T cells.

This clone was observed once. The antigen it recognizes is unknown. No qualities accompany the bases; no much larger clone lies one base away. To sequence the TCRbeta CDR3 region, genomic DNA was isolated from the sorted cells. TCRbeta CDR3 regions were sequenced using the immunoSEQ Assay. What TCRdb holds here is the immuneACCESS table cut down to in-frame rearrangements. Part of the clones is not present; checked against another copy, under half of the missing clones reflect an unresolved V gene, and the others are unexplained. The sample records more than 50,000 clones, about 82% of which are singletons. The ten most abundant clones make up 2% to 3% of the sample. Patients with autoimmune disease history or receiving systemic immunosuppression were excluded from the trial. Peripheral blood for TCR sequencing was collected from all dose cohorts at baseline, on cycle 4 day 1, and on cycle 7 day 1. The samples were drawn from a first-in-human, open-label, multicenter phase I dose-escalation trial of ivuxolimab. Adults with locally advanced or metastatic melanoma, renal cell, hepatocellular, or head and neck squamous cell carcinoma were enrolled in the trial. CD4+ and CD8+ T cells were sorted separately from peripheral blood before TCR sequencing.

The sequence came from an adult with an advanced solid tumor such as melanoma, head and neck, liver or kidney cancer. The sample was CD4+ or CD8+ T cells sorted from blood, taken in a trial of the OX40 agonist ivuxolimab.

The base sequence is TGTGCCAGCAGTAGAGACAGGACCAATCAGCCCCAGCATTTT. Protein translation: CASSRDRTNQPQHF. The V and J genes are TRBV28 and TRBJ1-5, and possibly TRBD1, on 6 matching bases. V drops 5 bases and J drops 3 bases, leaving 11 bases in between. Per the germline V gene, MDHEN is the CDR1 and SYDVKM is the CDR2. Counted from cysteine to phenylalanine, this CDR3 has 14 amino acids. Solely the CDR3 DNA is kept, with 42 bases framed from the first base.